The 27 T cell receptor beta chains given below trace back to one sample, sequenced in a study of sequential checkpoint blockade in melanoma. Data came from immunoSEQ multiplex PCR; TCRdb stores just in-frame clones and leaves some out. The profile covers 21,000 or so clones, with approximately 80% appearing a single time and over 9.5% taken by the ten largest. As to treatment: randomized to nivolumab then ipilimumab (arm A) or the reverse (arm B). The material was CD8+ T cells sorted from blood (inferred from file names), obtained from a patient given nivolumab and ipilimumab in sequence. The receptors originated from a human donor with melanoma.

This sequence joins TRBV11-2 and TRBJ2-5; possible D gene TRBD2, 6 bases. The CDR3 is made up of 16 amino acids. CDR1 and CDR2 (germline): SGHAT, FQNNGV. Trimming pared 1 base from V and 2 bases from J, leaving 14 bases between. CDR3 DNA sequence: TGTGCCAGCAGCTTAGGGGTGAAGGCGGGACAAGAGACCCAGTACTTC. Translating gives CASSLGVKAGQETQYF.

This clone has just one count. CDR3 in amino acids: CASSVTSGRTYEQYF. The CDR3, as DNA: TGTGCCAGTAGTGTAACTAGCGGGAGGACCTACGAGCAGTACTTC. The chain is built from TRBV19 and TRBJ2-7, with 12 bases that match TRBD2. The length of the CDR3 is 15 residues. In germline, CDR1 is LNHDA, CDR2 SQIVND (reference sequence). After removal of 5 bases from V and 2 bases from J, the junction contained 4 bases not matched to a gene.

CDR3: CASSFRGATEAFF. The CDR3 DNA sequence: TGTGCCAGCAGTTTTCGGGGGGCCACTGAAGCTTTCTTT. The V gene is TRBV28, the J gene TRBJ1-1; D possibly corresponds to TRBD1 (6 bases). Germline V lookup: CDR1 MDHEN, CDR2 SYDVKM. The CDR3 extends over 13 amino acids. V was pared by 3 bases and J by 4 bases, with 9 bases between.

The chain couples TRBV19 to TRBJ2-7; tentatively, D is TRBD1 (5 bases). V was cut by 4 bases and J by 2 bases, with 18 bases left in between. The CDR3 sequence is 16 residues long. Germline CDR1 is LNHDA and CDR2 is SQIVND (reference sequence). For the CDR3, the DNA is TGTGCCAGTAGTACCAACGATCAGGGTCGCCCCTACGAGCAGTACTTC. Translation gives CASSTNDQGRPYEQYF.

The chain employs TRBV7-9 and TRBJ2-7, with D hard to call. Germline assignment: CDR1 SEHNR and CDR2 FQNEAQ (reference sequence). CDR3 length: 12 residues. Deletions cut 1 base from V and 3 bases from J, with 4 bases between. CDR3 sequence reads: CASSLGSYEQYF. The CDR3 coding sequence is TGTGCCAGCAGCTTAGGCAGCTACGAGCAGTACTTC.

The CDR3 reads CASRFHRASGSEETQYF. Here the CDR3 DNA reads TGTGCCAGCAGGTTCCACCGGGCTAGCGGGAGCGAGGAGACCCAGTACTTC. The chain combines TRBV28 with TRBJ2-5; 10 positions match TRBD2. Trimming removed 6 bases from V and 5 bases from J; junction bases left unmatched: 15. CDR1 is MDHEN, CDR2 SYDVKM, per germline. The CDR3 extends over 17 amino acids.

V usage is TRBV5-1 and J usage is TRBJ2-2, with 10 nucleotides matching TRBD2. CDR1 is SGHRS and CDR2 is YFSETQ in the germline V gene. Trimming removed 4 bases from V and 8 bases from J; junction bases left unmatched: 14. This CDR3 has 17 residues. DNA of the CDR3: TGCGCCAGCAGCGGAGAGGCCGGGACTAGCGCCTCAGGGGAGCTGTTTTTT. Residues: CASSGEAGTSASGELFF.

The chain recombines TRBV2 with TRBJ1-4; 11 bases match TRBD1. Trimming cost V 1 base and J 7 bases; bases outside gene matches: 5. This CDR3 region has 16 residues. Germline CDR1 and CDR2: SNHLY and FYNNEI. This chain's CDR3 is CASSEVRGTGGEKLFF. CDR3 nucleotide sequence: TGTGCCAGCAGTGAAGTGAGGGGGACAGGGGGTGAAAAACTGTTTTTT.

The chain's CDR3 is CASSLGRGYGYTF. The CDR3 DNA reads as TGTGCCAGCAGTTTAGGGAGGGGGTATGGCTACACCTTC. The rearrangement uses TRBV27 and TRBJ1-2, with D possibly TRBD1 on 6 matching bases. The CDR3 has 13 amino acids. Germline CDR1 MNHEY, CDR2 SMNVEV (reference sequence). Trimming shortened V by 2 bases and J by 5 bases, and 9 bases separated the two germline ends.

This clone is medium-sized (0.01 to 0.1%). The chain has TRBV7-9 and TRBJ2-7; 8 nucleotides match TRBD1. CDR1 is SEHNR, CDR2 FQNEAQ, per germline (reference sequence). The J segment lost 0 bases and the V segment lost 5 bases, leaving 15 bases of the junction unmatched. The CDR3 totals 18 residues. CDR3: CASSPFRDRTPRSYEQYF. The CDR3 DNA sequence: TGTGCCAGCAGCCCATTCCGGGACAGGACTCCCCGCTCCTACGAGCAGTACTTC.

CDR3 in amino acids: CASSYFRGPTYEQYF. The CDR3 DNA reads as TGTGCCAGCAGTTACTTCAGAGGGCCCACCTACGAGCAGTACTTC. This chain uses TRBV6-5 with TRBJ2-7; maybe TRBD2 (5 bases). CDR1 MNHEY and CDR2 SVGAGI come from the germline V gene. V was shortened by 1 base and J by 2 bases, with 12 bases between the two germline ends. The CDR3 totals 15 residues.

The chain couples TRBV5-4 to TRBJ1-1; D not certain. CDR1 and CDR2 (germline): SGHNT, YYREEE (reference sequence). The CDR3 is made up of 14 amino acids. The ends were cut back, 2 bases at V and 1 base at J, with 9 bases in the middle. CDR3 coding DNA: TGTGCCAGCAGCTTTTTTGCAGGGAACACTGAAGCTTTCTTT. Its protein product is CASSFFAGNTEAFF.

The J gene is TRBJ1-2, the V gene TRBV7-8; possible D gene TRBD1, 6 bases. The germline V gene has CDR1 SGHVS and CDR2 FQNEAQ. Trimming shortened V by 1 base and J by 4 bases, and 7 bases separated the two germline ends. This CDR3 region has 13 residues. For the CDR3, the DNA is TGTGCCAGCAGCTTAGACAGGGTCTATGGCTACACCTTC. This gives the protein CASSLDRVYGYTF.

This clone has only one observation. This chain uses TRBV27 with TRBJ1-2; TRBD1 matches 7 bases. The length of the CDR3 is 14 residues. Germline V gene data show CDR1 as MNHEY and CDR2 as SMNVEV (reference sequence). V lost 5 bases and J lost 6; bases outside the gene matches: 9. The CDR3 DNA reads TGTGCCAGCAGTACCCGACAGGGAGTGCATGGCTACACCTTC. This encodes CASSTRQGVHGYTF.

The gene calls are TRBV19 and TRBJ1-5; no clear D gene. The germline gives CDR1 LNHDA, CDR2 SQIVND (reference sequence). The CDR3 totals 14 residues. Deletions cut 10 bases from V and 2 bases from J, with 15 bases between. In DNA, the CDR3 is TGTGCCACCCGGGTCCCTTGGGGCAATCAGCCCCAGCATTTT. This sequence encodes CATRVPWGNQPQHF.

The J gene is TRBJ2-3, the V gene TRBV19; 7 bases align to TRBD2. Germline trimming cut 5 bases from V and 11 bases from J; bases unmatched to any gene: 19. The germline CDR1 and CDR2 sequences are LNHDA and SQIVND (reference sequence). CDR3 length: 16 residues. As DNA, the CDR3 is TGTGCCAGTAGTCTCCCGGGGGGTAGCGGTACCGTTTGGCAGTATTTT. This translates into CASSLPGGSGTVWQYF.

The rearrangement uses TRBV7-8 and TRBJ1-2, with 10 bases lining up with TRBD1. The CDR3 runs 15 residues. The J segment lost 4 bases and the V segment lost 1 base, leaving 3 bases of the junction unmatched. Germline V gene lookup returns CDR1 SGHVS and CDR2 FQNEAQ. The CDR3 here is CASSLGTGGIYGYTF. The DNA for the CDR3 is TGTGCCAGCAGCTTAGGGACAGGGGGAATCTATGGCTACACCTTC.

Note on this clone: This sample also contains other DNA sequences that code for the same CDR3. CDR3 amino acids: CASSLLVSSYEQYF. The CDR3 bases are TGTGCCAGCAGCTTATTAGTGAGCTCCTACGAGCAGTACTTC. The chain couples TRBV7-6 to TRBJ2-7; the D is unclear. Germline V gene sequence: CDR1 SGHVS, CDR2 FNYEAQ. The V end lost 2 bases, the J end lost 0 bases, and 8 bases lay between the germline ends. The CDR3 has 14 amino acids.

The V and J genes are TRBV13 and TRBJ2-1; 7 bases agree with TRBD2. Germline assignment: CDR1 PRHDT and CDR2 FYEKMQ (reference sequence). The CDR3 runs to 13 residues. Germline trimming cut 7 bases from V and 6 bases from J; bases unmatched to any gene: 6. In DNA, the CDR3 is TGTGCCAGCACCGGGGAGGGAGGCAATGAGCAGTTCTTC. This gives the protein CASTGEGGNEQFF.

The chain links TRBV19 to TRBJ2-3; 10 bases agree with TRBD2. V shed 9 bases and J 3 bases; nucleotides not matched to a gene: 9. The CDR3 is made up of 15 amino acids. Germline CDR1 and CDR2: LNHDA and SQIVND (reference sequence). CDR3 sequence reads: CASQREGFRTDTQYF. CDR3 nucleotides: TGTGCCAGCCAGCGGGAGGGCTTTCGGACAGATACGCAGTATTTT.

The chain employs TRBV6-5 and TRBJ1-1; weak D call: TRBD1 (5 bases). Germline V gene lookup returns CDR1 MNHEY and CDR2 SVGAGI. CDR3 length equals 13 residues. Trimming removed 5 bases at V and 6 bases at J, with 13 bases between. The CDR3 bases are TGTGCCAGCAGTGCCCTCACGGGGGCTGAAGCTTTCTTT. Its protein is CASSALTGAEAFF.

CDR3 nucleotide sequence: TGTGCCAGCAGCTTGGGTGGGGGGTACGAGCAGTACTTC. Its translation: CASSLGGGYEQYF. The J gene is TRBJ2-7, the V gene TRBV5-4; the D gene is possibly TRBD2 (6 bases). The CDR3 totals 13 residues. The germline gives CDR1 SGHNT, CDR2 YYREEE (reference sequence). The V and J ends lost 0 bases and 4 bases respectively, with 8 bases between them.

This rearrangement joins TRBV19 to TRBJ1-2, with D perhaps TRBD1 (5 bases). The ends were cut back, 6 bases at V and 0 bases at J, with 8 bases in the middle. The CDR3 spans 13 residues. Germline V lookup: CDR1 LNHDA, CDR2 SQIVND (reference sequence). This CDR3 reads CASRDTANYGYTF. The CDR3 DNA follows: TGTGCCAGTAGGGACACGGCTAACTATGGCTACACCTTC. Using reference TRBV19 and TRBJ1-2 for the parts outside the CDR3, the full variable domain is DGGITQSPKYLFRKEGQNVTLSCEQNLNHDAMYWYRQDPGQGLRLIYYSQIVNDFQKGDIAEGYSVSREKKESFPLTVTSAQKNPTAFYLCASRDTANYGYTFGSGTRLTVV.

The rearrangement joins TRBV12-5 to TRBJ2-1; D is perhaps TRBD1 (6 bases). Per germline, CDR1 LGHNT and CDR2 FRNRAP. This CDR3 spans 16 amino acids. V was trimmed by 3 bases and J by 0 bases, leaving 12 bases between them. For the CDR3, the DNA is TGTGCTAGTGGTTTTTTCCAGGGGAACTCCTACAATGAGCAGTTCTTC. Translation: CASGFFQGNSYNEQFF.

V and J are TRBV5-4 and TRBJ1-1, with D unclear. The germline gives CDR1 SGHNT, CDR2 YYREEE (reference sequence). The germline V and J ends were trimmed by 4 bases and 6 bases, with 10 bases remaining between them. The CDR3 consists of 12 residues. CDR3: CASSHGGAEAFF. The CDR3 DNA is TGTGCCAGCAGCCACGGCGGAGCTGAAGCTTTCTTT.

The chain recombines TRBV5-1 with TRBJ2-7; 10 bases are shared with TRBD1. CDR1 is SGHRS and CDR2 is YFSETQ in the germline V gene. The junction had 8 bases not matched to a gene; V was cut back by 2 bases and J by 0 bases. The CDR3 has 17 residues. For the CDR3, the DNA is TGCGCCAGCAGCTTTCATTCCGGGACAGGGGCCTCCTACGAGCAGTACTTC. Translation gives CASSFHSGTGASYEQYF.

This clone was seen only once. The chain couples TRBV7-2 to TRBJ2-3; no clear D. Germline values: CDR1 SGHTA, CDR2 FQGNSA. V was clipped by 1 base and J by 6 bases, with 14 bases between them. This CDR3 comprises 15 residues. The DNA of the CDR3 is TGTGCCAGCAGCTTAGGGGCAACCTATATCGATACGCAGTATTTT. Encoded protein: CASSLGATYIDTQYF.